This TCR beta chain came from a study of T cell repertoires in cytomegalovirus infection. Study at large: Matching HLA type, along with CMV infection, was indicated by public TCR beta signatures.

The J segment lost 9 bases and the V segment lost 1 base, leaving 11 bases of the junction unmatched. This CDR3 has 16 amino acids. Looked up from germline, CDR1 is SGHTA and CDR2 is FQGNSA. TCRdb re-analysed the reads in MiXCR, keeping a single row per CDR3 protein. Of about 140,000 distinct CDR3 sequences listed, about 6.1% were seen once; the top ten hold roughly 18%. This clonotype was seen at least ten times. The chain couples TRBV7-2 to TRBJ2-3, with TRBD2 matching over 9 bases. This TCR derives from a human donor in good health (CMV status not recorded). Some clones in this sample may be carry-over from other donors' samples. Sequenced sample: PBMCs. The CDR3 reads CASSLEGTSLLSTQYF. CDR3 coding DNA: TGTGCCAGCAGCTTAGAAGGGACTAGCCTCCTCTCCACGCAGTATTTT.